This TCR beta chain came from a study of beta chain features in type 1 diabetes. Whole-study findings and limits: Across all four CD4+ subsets, people with type 1 diabetes showed modestly shorter TCRB CDR3s.

Comments on this clone: As yet, its antigen is unknown.

It was via CD45RO/CCR7/CD25/CD127/CD95/CD27 that CD4+ naive, central memory, regulatory and stem cell-like memory cells were sorted. The whole isolated RNA underwent reverse transcription, so sequencing captured expressed TCRB transcripts. The protocol was immunoSEQ multiplex PCR, while the TCRdb copy is restricted to in-frame clones and leaves out a portion. The sample yields about 130,000 clones, about a tenth seen once. This clonotype was obtained from a man in his late teens or twenties in good health. Sequencing input: central memory CD4+ T cells from blood.

The CDR3 DNA follows: TGTGCCAGCGCCTCTCCCCGGGTCAATGAGCAGTTCTTC. Translation gives CASASPRVNEQFF. J is TRBJ2-1 and V is TRBV2; D uncertain. The CDR3 has 13 residues. The germline V gene encodes CDR1 SNHLY and CDR2 FYNNEI. Trimming left V 8 bases short and J 6 bases short, with 14 bases between.